These 3 T cell receptor beta chains originate from one sample sequenced in a study. From the 5' RACE reads, TCRdb called clonotypes with MiXCR, one entry per CDR3 protein. The repertoire consists of about 50,000 distinct CDR3 sequences, with roughly 17% occurring once and the leading ten covering roughly 2.4%. The sequencing input was naive CD4+ T cells sorted from blood. Subset given: naive CD4+ T cells, CD4+CD45RA+CD25-. The origin of the receptors is a female donor with breast cancer.

The V and J genes are TRBV11-2 and TRBJ2-2; 13 nucleotides match TRBD2. This CDR3 has 19 amino acids. V shed 7 bases and J 2 bases; nucleotides not matched to a gene: 13. Germline assignment: CDR1 SGHAT and CDR2 FQNNGV. The DNA of the CDR3 is TGTGCCAGCACCAGAGGACTAGCGGGAGCCCAAGTTAACACCGGGGAGCTGTTTTTT. This gives the protein CASTRGLAGAQVNTGELFF. The whole variable domain, remainder taken from reference TRBV11-2 and TRBJ2-2, is EAGVAQSPRYKIIEKRQSVAFWCNPISGHATLYWYQQILGQGPKLLIQFQNNGVVDDSQLPKDRFSAERLKGVDSTLKIQPAKLEDSAVYLCASTRGLAGAQVNTGELFFGEGSRLTVL.

The chain uses TRBV5-1 and TRBJ1-4; TRBD1 aligns across 7 bases. Germline V gene sequence: CDR1 SGHRS, CDR2 YFSETQ. Losses at the gene ends were 4 bases for V and 1 base for J; bases not matched to a gene: 1. The CDR3 has 14 amino acids. DNA for the CDR3: TGCGCCAGCAGCCGACAGGGAACTAATGAAAAACTGTTTTTT. Its protein product is CASSRQGTNEKLFF.

This clonotype was recorded a few times. This chain joins TRBV6-6 and TRBJ1-4, with D perhaps matching TRBD1 (5 bases). Germline loops: CDR1 MNHNY, CDR2 SVGAGI (reference sequence). The CDR3 has 12 residues. Trimming took off 8 bases at V and 7 bases at J, with 11 bases between the two ends. The CDR3 bases are TGTGCCAGCGGGGGGGACGGTGAAAAACTGTTTTTT. Amino acids: CASGGDGEKLFF.